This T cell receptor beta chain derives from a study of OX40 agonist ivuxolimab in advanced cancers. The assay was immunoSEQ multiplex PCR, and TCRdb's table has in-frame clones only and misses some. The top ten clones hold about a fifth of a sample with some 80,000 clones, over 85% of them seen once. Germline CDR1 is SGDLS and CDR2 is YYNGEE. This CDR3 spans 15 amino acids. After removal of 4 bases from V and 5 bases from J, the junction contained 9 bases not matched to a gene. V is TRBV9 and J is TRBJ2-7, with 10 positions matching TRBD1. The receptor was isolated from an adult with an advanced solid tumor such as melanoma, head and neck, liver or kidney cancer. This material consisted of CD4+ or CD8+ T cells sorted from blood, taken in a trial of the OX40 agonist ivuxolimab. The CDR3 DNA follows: TGTGCCAGCAGCTCACCGGGACAGGGGTATGACGAGCAGTACTTC. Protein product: CASSSPGQGYDEQYF.